Each of the 27 T cell receptor beta chains below was sequenced from the same sample in a study of T-cell reconstitution after alpha-beta-depleted transplantation in children. The library targeted TCRbeta and was prepared with unique molecular identifiers. Each CDR3 protein gets one entry after TCRdb re-called the PCR reads with MiXCR. This sample has fewer than 550,000 distinct CDR3 sequences; roughly a tenth occur once, and the top ten carry approximately 5%. The input for sequencing was PBMCs from the stem cell graft donor, taken from the stem cell graft. Receptor source: a human donor who donated a stem cell graft to a child with acute myeloid leukemia.

The V gene is TRBV12-5, the J gene TRBJ2-4; D is unresolved. Germline assignment: CDR1 LGHNT and CDR2 FRNRAP. The CDR3 has 12 residues. The V end was cut by 4 bases, the J end by 12 bases, with 13 bases between. In DNA, the CDR3 is TGTGCTAGTGGTTCCACCAGTGGAAATCAGTACTTC. Protein product: CASGSTSGNQYF.

This clonotype was counted a few times. The DNA for the CDR3 is TGTGCCAGCAGTCAACAACAGGGGTCCACTGAAGCTTTCTTT. It translates to CASSQQQGSTEAFF. This chain links TRBV12-3 or TRBV12-4 with TRBJ1-1; 7 bases match TRBD1. The trim removed 5 bases at V and 4 bases at J, leaving 7 bases unmatched. CDR3 length: 14 residues.

In its sample, this clonotype was seen many times. A read error is possible here, since a much larger clone lies one base away. The chain carries TRBV4-2 and TRBJ2-2; D ambiguous. This CDR3 has 12 amino acids. The V end was cut by 2 bases, the J end by 5 bases, with 3 bases between. CDR1 and CDR2 from the germline V gene are LGHNA and YNFKEQ. CDR3 protein: CASSQITGELFF. The CDR3 region has the DNA TGTGCCAGCAGCCAAATTACCGGGGAGCTGTTTTTT.

This clonotype was observed a few times. The chain links TRBV6-2 or TRBV6-3 to TRBJ2-3, with no clear D. Germline CDR1 and CDR2: MNHEY and SVGEGT. CDR3 length equals 13 residues. V lost 6 bases and J lost 4, with 11 bases in between. This CDR3 reads CASRGSVPDTQYF. The CDR3 DNA reads TGTGCCAGCAGGGGGTCGGTTCCAGATACGCAGTATTTT.

In this sample, this clonotype turned up a few times. This chain links TRBV7-8 with TRBJ2-1, with D maybe TRBD1 (5 bases). Per germline, CDR1 SGHVS and CDR2 FQNEAQ. V gave up 1 base and J gave up 7 bases, with 17 bases separating them. The CDR3 spans 16 residues. CDR3 in DNA: TGTGCCAGCAGCTTAGGTAAGGCGACAGCCCGGAATGAGCAGTTCTTC. It codes for CASSLGKATARNEQFF.

This clonotype was detected a few times. The chain carries TRBV25-1 and TRBJ2-5, with D possibly TRBD2 on 6 matching bases. The V and J ends lost 4 bases and 13 bases respectively, with 10 bases between them. Germline CDR1 MGHDK, CDR2 SYGVNS. The CDR3 spans 10 residues. CDR3: CASSGAGLYF. The CDR3 DNA is TGTGCCAGCAGTGGTGCGGGATTGTACTTC.

This CDR3 is CASTPRSATSGRGSGELFF. CDR3 bases: TGTGCCAGCACCCCCCGATCCGCGACTAGCGGGAGAGGATCCGGGGAGCTGTTTTTT. This chain links TRBV4-2 with TRBJ2-2, with 12 bases aligning to TRBD2. The CDR3 has 19 residues. CDR1 is LGHNA and CDR2 is YNFKEQ in the germline V gene. The V gene end was trimmed by 7 bases and the J gene end by 6 bases; junction bases not matched to a gene: 18.

V gene TRBV4-2 combines with J gene TRBJ2-1, with D perhaps being TRBD1 or TRBD2 (7 bases each). Trimming left V 1 base short and J 6 bases short, with 16 bases between. CDR3 length equals 16 residues. In germline, CDR1 is LGHNA, CDR2 YNFKEQ. CDR3 region: CASSQGGGRGFNEQFF. CDR3 nucleotide sequence: TGTGCCAGCAGCCAAGGGGGGGGCAGGGGGTTCAATGAGCAGTTCTTC.

This clonotype was observed once. CDR3 protein: CASSSGTPNEQFF. The CDR3 region has the DNA TGTGCCAGCAGCAGCGGGACTCCAAATGAGCAGTTCTTC. This chain uses TRBV5-4 with TRBJ2-1; 7 bases line up with TRBD2. The germline V gene encodes CDR1 SGHNT and CDR2 YYREEE (reference sequence). CDR3 size: 13 residues. V dropped 4 bases and J dropped 7; count of bases not matched to a gene: 5. Supplemented by reference TRBV5-4 and TRBJ2-1, the full variable domain reads ETGVTQSPTHLIKTRGQQVTLRCSSQSGHNTVSWYQQALGQGPQFIFQYYREEENGRGNFPPRFSGLQFPNYSSELNVNALELDDSALYLCASSSGTPNEQFFGPGTRLTVL.

This clonotype was seen many times. The chain couples TRBV5-1 to TRBJ1-1, with D unclear. V was cut by 0 bases and J by 0 bases, with 6 bases left in between. The CDR3 is 14 amino acids. Germline CDR1 SGHRS, CDR2 YFSETQ. CDR3 nucleotides: TGCGCCAGCAGCTTGGAACGGTTGAACACTGAAGCTTTCTTT. It yields the protein CASSLERLNTEAFF. The full variable domain, its missing parts supplied by reference TRBV5-1 and TRBJ1-1, is KAGVTQTPRYLIKTRGQQVTLSCSPISGHRSVSWYQQTPGQGLQFLFEYFSETQRNKGNFPGRFSGRQFSNSRSEMNVSTLELGDSALYLCASSLERLNTEAFFGQGTRLTVV.

This clonotype was seen more than once but under ten times. This sequence joins TRBV29-1 and TRBJ2-7; 10 bases are a match to TRBD1. The CDR3 has 13 amino acids. Germline loops: CDR1 SQVTM, CDR2 ANQGSEA. The V segment lost 6 bases and the J segment 6 bases; nucleotides outside the gene matches: 8. The DNA for the CDR3 is TGCAGCGTCACCGGGACAGGGGTGCGCGAGCAGTACTTC. Protein product: CSVTGTGVREQYF.

This clonotype was seen a few times. The chain uses TRBV18 and TRBJ2-7; 12 bases agree with TRBD1. The CDR3 totals 16 residues. Per germline, CDR1 KGHSH and CDR2 LQKENI. The V segment lost 3 bases and the J segment 3 bases; nucleotides outside the gene matches: 6. The CDR3: CASSPTGTGGYYEQYF. Written as DNA, the CDR3 is TGTGCCAGCTCACCGACCGGGACAGGGGGCTACTACGAGCAGTACTTC.

This clonotype was counted between two and nine times. The CDR3 nucleotides are TGCAGTGCTAGTACCCTGTGGGGAGGGGAGCAGTACTTC. Translated: CSASTLWGGEQYF. The chain recombines TRBV20-1 with TRBJ2-7; 7 positions match TRBD2. The CDR3 contains 13 residues. CDR1 is DFQATT and CDR2 is SNEGSKA in the germline V gene (reference sequence). V was clipped by 3 bases and J by 7 bases; unmatched bases: 9.

The chain couples TRBV24-1 to TRBJ2-1; no clear D. The CDR3 has 14 residues. Germline lookup yields CDR1 KGHDR and CDR2 SFDVKD. The V gene lost 5 bases and the J gene lost 0 bases, with 7 bases spanning the gap. The CDR3 nucleotides are TGTGCCACCAGTGGGGCTAACTCCTACAATGAGCAGTTCTTC. Translating it yields CATSGANSYNEQFF.

Note on this clonotype: One end of the junction varies from germline; a read error may be responsible. The gene calls are TRBV3-1 and TRBJ1-1; 9 nucleotides line up with TRBD1. CDR3 length equals 18 residues. Germline V CDR1 and CDR2: LGHDT, YNNKEL (reference sequence). The CDR3 protein is CATSPIQPGQGWGTEAFF. The CDR3 DNA is TGTGCCACCAGCCCGATCCAACCGGGACAGGGATGGGGCACTGAAGCTTTCTTT.

The rearrangement uses TRBV6-2 or TRBV6-3 and TRBJ2-7, with 7 positions matching TRBD1. Unmatched junction bases numbered 14, after V lost 6 bases and J lost 3 bases. This CDR3 contains 16 residues. The V gene's germline CDR1 is MNHEY and CDR2 SVGEGT. CDR3 nucleotide sequence: TGTGCCAGCAGCGAGCTACAGGGGACGCACCACTACGAGCAGTACTTC. The encoded protein is CASSELQGTHHYEQYF.

In this sample, this clonotype turned up many times. This sequence joins TRBV25-1 and TRBJ2-1; perhaps TRBD2 as D (7 bases). The germline V gene has CDR1 MGHDK and CDR2 SYGVNS. Trimming pared 2 bases from V and 5 bases from J, leaving 16 bases between. This CDR3 spans 16 amino acids. This chain's CDR3 is CASSELGGAGDNEQFF. For the CDR3, the DNA is TGTGCCAGCAGTGAACTTGGGGGGGCAGGCGACAATGAGCAGTTCTTC. Filled out from reference TRBV25-1 and TRBJ2-1, the complete variable domain reads EADIYQTPRYLVIGTGKKITLECSQTMGHDKMYWYQQDPGMELHLIHYSYGVNSTEKGDLSSESTVSRIRTEHFPLTLESARPSHTSQYLCASSELGGAGDNEQFFGPGTRLTVL.

There are a few counts of this clonotype. DNA of the CDR3: TGTGCCATCAGTGAGTCTCGGGGGACCCAAGAGACCCAGTACTTC. Translation: CAISESRGTQETQYF. The V and J genes are TRBV10-3 and TRBJ2-5; D might be TRBD2 (6 bases). V lost 0 bases and J lost 1, with 9 bases in between. This CDR3 is built from 15 residues. CDR1 and CDR2 from the germline V gene are ENHRY and SYGVKD.

This clonotype came up many times. The J gene is TRBJ2-3, the V gene TRBV7-9; 10 nucleotides line up with TRBD2. Unmatched junction bases numbered 8, after V lost 2 bases and J lost 6 bases. This CDR3 contains 16 residues. Per germline, CDR1 SEHNR and CDR2 FQNEAQ (reference sequence). The DNA for the CDR3 is TGTGCCAGCAGCTTAAGGTCTAGCGGGAGTGTGGATACGCAGTATTTT. Translated, it gives CASSLRSSGSVDTQYF.

This rearrangement joins TRBV6-2 or TRBV6-3 to TRBJ2-1; TRBD2 agrees at 11 bases. Germline V gives CDR1 MNHEY, CDR2 SVGEGT. The CDR3 contains 15 residues. Trimming at V came to 6 bases and at J to 4 bases, leaving 5 bases not matched to a gene. The CDR3 DNA is TGTGCCAGCAGACAAGGGACTAGCGGTTACAATGAGCAGTTCTTC. This encodes CASRQGTSGYNEQFF.

This clonotype was detected a few times. V usage is TRBV9 and J usage is TRBJ2-1, with 10 bases that match TRBD2. J lost 12 bases, V lost 4 bases, and 13 bases had no gene match. The CDR3 has 15 amino acids. Per germline, CDR1 SGDLS and CDR2 YYNGEE. DNA for the CDR3: TGTGCCAGCAGCCACGGGACTAGCGACCGACATGGGCAGTTCTTC. It specifies CASSHGTSDRHGQFF.

This clonotype was picked up many times. This chain links TRBV10-3 with TRBJ1-2, with D tentatively TRBD1 (6 bases). Per germline, CDR1 ENHRY and CDR2 SYGVKD. This CDR3 region has 14 residues. V lost 2 bases and J 5 bases, leaving 12 bases between the germline ends. CDR3 sequence: CAISELQGRYGYTF. In nucleotides, the CDR3 is TGTGCCATCAGTGAGCTACAGGGACGTTATGGCTACACCTTC.

This clonotype was seen a few times. This chain links TRBV9 with TRBJ1-2; D perhaps matches TRBD1 (5 bases). CDR3 length: 12 residues. V was shortened by 0 bases and J by 9 bases, with 9 bases between the two germline ends. From germline, CDR1 is SGDLS and CDR2 YYNGEE. The CDR3 is CASSVGQGRYTF. Written as DNA, the CDR3 is TGTGCCAGCAGCGTAGGTCAGGGACGCTACACCTTC.

This clonotype was seen more than once but under ten times. The chain joins TRBV7-9 to TRBJ2-5, with a tentative D call TRBD2 (6 bases). The V gene's germline CDR1 is SEHNR and CDR2 FQNEAQ (reference sequence). The ends were cut back, 5 bases at V and 13 bases at J, with 14 bases in the middle. This CDR3 is 11 amino acids long. CDR3 nucleotide sequence: TGTGCCAGCAGCCCCGGGGGTCCGGCGTACTTC. Protein: CASSPGGPAYF.

This clonotype occurred a few times. The gene calls are TRBV7-3 and TRBJ2-1, with 8 bases aligning to TRBD2. CDR1 SGHTA and CDR2 FQGTGA come from the germline V gene. Losses at the gene ends were 3 bases for V and 3 bases for J; bases not matched to a gene: 4. This CDR3 spans 15 amino acids. The CDR3 here is CASSFRSGDYNEQFF. CDR3 sequence (DNA): TGTGCCAGCAGCTTTCGTAGCGGGGACTACAATGAGCAGTTCTTC.

The table lists this clonotype with a few counts. V usage is TRBV18 and J usage is TRBJ2-3; the match to TRBD1 covers 7 bases. The V and J ends lost 1 base and 2 bases, in that order; junction bases with no gene match: 6. CDR1 and CDR2 (germline): KGHSH, LQKENI. This CDR3 has 16 residues. CDR3 DNA sequence: TGTGCCAGCTCACCACTTGTCAGGGGGTTCACAGATACGCAGTATTTT. Amino acids: CASSPLVRGFTDTQYF.

The chain joins TRBV7-8 to TRBJ1-1; no clear D. The CDR3 length is 15 residues. V was shortened by 1 base and J by 1 base, with 10 bases between the two germline ends. The V gene's germline CDR1 is SGHVS and CDR2 FQNEAQ. CDR3 DNA sequence: TGTGCCAGCAGCTTAGGAAGGGAGGGGAACACTGAAGCTTTCTTT. Protein: CASSLGREGNTEAFF.